This T cell receptor (beta chain) was recorded in a study of shared clonotypes between healthy human individuals. Study findings and constraints: It was the non-shared clonotypes that had lower generation probabilities than clonotypes shared by all four donors. Memory subsets generally showed lower estimated richness than naive subsets.

The donor population consisted of healthy HIV-negative adults with no recent acute infections or vaccinations. Germline V gene data show CDR1 as MDHEN and CDR2 as SYDVKM. V shed 3 bases and J 4 bases; nucleotides not matched to a gene: 8. The CDR3 contains 16 residues. As for this clone: The antigen is undetermined.

The input for sorted-subset replicate PCRs was approximately 200 ng DNA, some 28,000 T cell genomes. Method: immunoSEQ multiplex PCR; TCRdb's copy keeps in-frame clones and lacks some. The sample contains approximately 2,000,000 clones, less than 95% of which appear only once. The sequenced material came from naive CD4+ T cells from PBMCs. The sample's subset: CD45RA+ positively selected. The receptor comes from a man between 18 and 29 years old in good health. Some clones in this sample may be carry-over from other donors' samples. V gene TRBV28 combines with J gene TRBJ1-3, with 8 nucleotides matching TRBD1. This CDR3 reads CASSFRQGTFGNTIYF. For the CDR3, the DNA is TGTGCCAGCAGTTTTAGACAGGGGACGTTCGGAAACACCATATATTTT.